Presented here are 12 T cell receptor beta chains from one specimen sequenced in a study of cytomegalovirus exposure and HLA in healthy donors. 13 Jbeta primers and 60 Vbeta primers were used for the PCR. Assay: immunoSEQ multiplex PCR; the TCRdb copy retains only in-frame clones and omits some. The data hold under 150,000 clones, with about 84% observed a single time. Sequencing was done on a sample of PBMCs. The receptors were sampled from a male donor in good health and CMV-seronegative.

This clone was seen a few times. This chain links TRBV7-2 with TRBJ1-1; possible D gene TRBD1, 6 bases. V shed 7 bases and J shed 6 bases, with 12 bases lying between them. Germline CDR1 is SGHTA and CDR2 is FQGNSA. CDR3 size: 12 residues. In DNA form, the CDR3 reads TGTGCCAGCAACCCAGGGGTGTCTGAAGCTTTCTTT. Amino acid sequence: CASNPGVSEAFF.

This clone has just one count. The chain carries TRBV5-1 and TRBJ1-1, with D perhaps TRBD1 (6 bases). The germline V gene has CDR1 SGHRS and CDR2 YFSETQ. This CDR3 comprises 11 residues. Trimming shortened V by 2 bases and J by 10 bases, and 9 bases separated the two germline ends. CDR3 residues: CASSLQGRAFF. The CDR3 DNA reads TGCGCCAGCAGCTTACAGGGAAGAGCTTTCTTT.

The chain couples TRBV7-8 to TRBJ2-2; weak D call: TRBD2 (6 bases). The V and J ends lost 5 bases and 8 bases respectively, with 12 bases between them. The CDR3 extends over 13 amino acids. The germline V gene encodes CDR1 SGHVS and CDR2 FQNEAQ. The chain's CDR3 is CASSPAGMGELFF. DNA of the CDR3: TGTGCCAGCAGCCCGGCGGGAATGGGGGAGCTGTTTTTT.

This clone is a singleton in its sample. The J gene is TRBJ1-1, the V gene TRBV7-3; tentatively, D is TRBD1 (6 bases). Trimming took off 2 bases at V and 6 bases at J, with 10 bases between the two ends. The length of the CDR3 is 13 residues. CDR1 is SGHTA, CDR2 FQGTGA, per germline. DNA of the CDR3: TGTGCCAGCAGCTTACTCGCAGGGGCTGAAGCTTTCTTT. Amino acid sequence: CASSLLAGAEAFF.

The gene calls are TRBV10-1 and TRBJ1-3, with D perhaps TRBD1 (6 bases). V was clipped by 2 bases and J by 8 bases, with 13 bases between them. Germline CDR1 WNHNN, CDR2 SYGVQD (reference sequence). This CDR3 is built from 14 residues. CDR3 in DNA: TGCGCCAGCAGTGAGGATACAGGGCCAGACACCATATATTTT. Its translation is CASSEDTGPDTIYF.

The CDR3 DNA is TGTGCCAGCAGTGAACTGGGGGGAGCTTTCTTT. Translated, it gives CASSELGGAFF. This chain links TRBV6-1 with TRBJ1-1; tentative D call: TRBD1 (5 bases). The germline V and J ends were trimmed by 2 bases and 10 bases, with 8 bases remaining between them. This CDR3 is 11 amino acids long. Germline CDR1 is MNHNS and CDR2 is SASEGT.

This chain joins TRBV7-9 and TRBJ2-1; TRBD1 agrees at 10 bases. The germline V gene has CDR1 SEHNR and CDR2 FQNEAQ (reference sequence). V shed 5 bases and J 5 bases; nucleotides not matched to a gene: 6. The CDR3 totals 15 residues. CDR3 sequence: CASSPGQGGNNEQFF. The CDR3 nucleotides read TGTGCCAGCAGCCCTGGACAGGGGGGCAACAATGAGCAGTTCTTC.

The genes are TRBV29-1 and TRBJ2-1, with 7 positions matching TRBD2. The CDR3 runs to 14 residues. The junction had 10 bases not matched to a gene; V was cut back by 7 bases and J by 4 bases. Germline V CDR1 and CDR2: SQVTM, ANQGSEA. The CDR3 region is CSAPAAGDYNEQFF. CDR3 bases: TGCAGCGCCCCAGCGGCGGGGGATTACAATGAGCAGTTCTTC.

This clone appeared a few times. This chain links TRBV6-6 with TRBJ2-7; 11 bases are a match to TRBD2. This CDR3 comprises 15 residues. Trimming removed 5 bases from V and 3 bases from J; junction bases left unmatched: 6. CDR1 is MNHNY and CDR2 is SVGAGI in the germline V gene (reference sequence). In DNA, the CDR3 is TGTGCCAGCAGTCTAGCGGGGGGCCCGAACTACGAGCAGTACTTC. Translated, it gives CASSLAGGPNYEQYF.

V is TRBV7-2 and J is TRBJ1-2; the match to TRBD1 covers 7 bases. The CDR3 loop spans 16 amino acids. V lost 1 base, J lost 8 bases, and 13 bases stayed unmatched. Germline CDR1 is SGHTA and CDR2 is FQGNSA. The DNA for the CDR3 is TGTGCCAGCAGCTTAGGCGCGGGACAGATACCTGAGGGCTACACCTTC. The encoded protein is CASSLGAGQIPEGYTF.

The V call is TRBV4-2, the J call TRBJ2-7; 16 bases match TRBD2. The V segment lost 3 bases and the J segment 4 bases; nucleotides outside the gene matches: 6. Germline V gene sequence: CDR1 LGHNA, CDR2 YNFKEQ. The CDR3 covers 17 residues. The CDR3 DNA sequence: TGTGCCAGCAGCCACGGGACTAGCGGGAGGGAAAAGTACGAGCAGTACTTC. It yields the protein CASSHGTSGREKYEQYF.

A single count supports this clone. The chain employs TRBV7-9 and TRBJ2-7; TRBD1 aligns across 9 bases. There are 16 residues in the CDR3. The V and J ends lost 1 base and 4 bases, in that order; junction bases with no gene match: 8. Germline-derived CDR1 and CDR2 are SEHNR and FQNEAQ (reference sequence). Written as DNA, the CDR3 is TGTGCCAGCAGCTTAGTCCCGGGACAGGGACCATACGAGCAGTACTTC. This translates into CASSLVPGQGPYEQYF.